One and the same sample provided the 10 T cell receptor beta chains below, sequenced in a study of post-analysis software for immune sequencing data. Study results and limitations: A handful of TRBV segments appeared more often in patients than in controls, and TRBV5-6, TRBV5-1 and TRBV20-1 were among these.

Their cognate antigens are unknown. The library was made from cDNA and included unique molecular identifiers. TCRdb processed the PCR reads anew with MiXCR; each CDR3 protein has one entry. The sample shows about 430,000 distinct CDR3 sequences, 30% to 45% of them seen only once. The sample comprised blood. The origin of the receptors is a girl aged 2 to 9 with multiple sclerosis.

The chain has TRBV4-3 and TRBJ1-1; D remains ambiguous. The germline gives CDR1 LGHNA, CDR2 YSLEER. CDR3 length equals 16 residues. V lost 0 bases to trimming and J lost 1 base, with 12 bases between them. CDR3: CASSQDALKPNTEAFF. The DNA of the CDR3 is TGCGCCAGCAGCCAAGATGCCTTGAAACCGAACACTGAAGCTTTCTTT.

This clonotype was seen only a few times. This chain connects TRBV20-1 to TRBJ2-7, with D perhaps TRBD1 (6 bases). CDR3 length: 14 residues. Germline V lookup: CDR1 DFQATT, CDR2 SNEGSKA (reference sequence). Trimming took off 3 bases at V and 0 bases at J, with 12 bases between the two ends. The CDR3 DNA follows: TGCAGTGCTAGGCGTCAGGGGCTCTCCTACGAGCAGTACTTC. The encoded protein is CSARRQGLSYEQYF.

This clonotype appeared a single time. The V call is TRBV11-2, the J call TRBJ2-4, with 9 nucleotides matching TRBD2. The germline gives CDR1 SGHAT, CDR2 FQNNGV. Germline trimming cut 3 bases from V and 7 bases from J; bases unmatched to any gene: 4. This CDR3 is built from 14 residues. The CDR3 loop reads CASSLVLAGNIQYF. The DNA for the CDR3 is TGTGCCAGCAGCTTGGTCCTAGCGGGGAACATTCAGTACTTC. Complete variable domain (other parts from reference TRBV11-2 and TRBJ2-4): EAGVAQSPRYKIIEKRQSVAFWCNPISGHATLYWYQQILGQGPKLLIQFQNNGVVDDSQLPKDRFSAERLKGVDSTLKIQPAKLEDSAVYLCASSLVLAGNIQYFGAGTRLSVL.

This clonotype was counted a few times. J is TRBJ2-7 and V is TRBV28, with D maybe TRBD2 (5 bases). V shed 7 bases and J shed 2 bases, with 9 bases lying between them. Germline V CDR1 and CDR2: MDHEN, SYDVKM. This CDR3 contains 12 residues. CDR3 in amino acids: CASTTGTYEQYF. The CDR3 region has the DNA TGTGCCAGCACCACCGGGACCTACGAGCAGTACTTC.

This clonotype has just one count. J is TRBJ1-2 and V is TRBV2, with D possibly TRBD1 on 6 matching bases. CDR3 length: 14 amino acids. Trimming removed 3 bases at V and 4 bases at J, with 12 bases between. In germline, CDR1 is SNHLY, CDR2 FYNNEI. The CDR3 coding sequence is TGTGCCAGCAGTGACCGGGACATCGCCTATGGCTACACCTTC. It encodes CASSDRDIAYGYTF.

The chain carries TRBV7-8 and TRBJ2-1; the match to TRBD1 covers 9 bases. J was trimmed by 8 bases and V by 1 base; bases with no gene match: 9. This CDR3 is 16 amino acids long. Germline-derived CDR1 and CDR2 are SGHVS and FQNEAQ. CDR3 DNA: TGTGCCAGCAGCTTAGGTTCTTACAGGGGGCGGGATGAGCAGTTCTTC. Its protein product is CASSLGSYRGRDEQFF.

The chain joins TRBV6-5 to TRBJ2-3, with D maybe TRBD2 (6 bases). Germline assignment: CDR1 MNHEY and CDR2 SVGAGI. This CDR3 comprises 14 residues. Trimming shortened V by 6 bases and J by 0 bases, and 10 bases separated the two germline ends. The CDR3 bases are TGTGCCAGCAGCCTACGGGGGAGCACAGATACGCAGTATTTT. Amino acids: CASSLRGSTDTQYF.

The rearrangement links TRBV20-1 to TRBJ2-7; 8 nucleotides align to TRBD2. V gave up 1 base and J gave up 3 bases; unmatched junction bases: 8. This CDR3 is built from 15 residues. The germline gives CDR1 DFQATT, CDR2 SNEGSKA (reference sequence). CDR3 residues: CSARADSGNGYEQYF. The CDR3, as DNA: TGCAGTGCTAGAGCCGATAGCGGGAATGGCTACGAGCAGTACTTC.

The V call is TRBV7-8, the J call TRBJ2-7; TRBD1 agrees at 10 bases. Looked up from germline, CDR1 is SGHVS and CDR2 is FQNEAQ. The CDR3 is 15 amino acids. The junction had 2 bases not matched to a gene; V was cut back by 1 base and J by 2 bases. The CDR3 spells CASSLGTGGAYEQYF. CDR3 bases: TGTGCCAGCAGCTTAGGGACAGGGGGGGCCTACGAGCAGTACTTC.

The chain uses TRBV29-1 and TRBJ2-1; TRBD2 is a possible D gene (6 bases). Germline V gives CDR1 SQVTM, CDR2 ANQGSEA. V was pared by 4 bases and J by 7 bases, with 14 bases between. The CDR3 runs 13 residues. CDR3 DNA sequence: TGCAGCGTTGGGAGGGGTCGGGGGAATGAGCAGTTCTTC. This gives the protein CSVGRGRGNEQFF.